Listed here is a single T cell receptor beta chain. No antigen is known for it. At one end, the junction sequence differs from germline, possibly due to a read error. The entry originates in a study of cytomegalovirus exposure and HLA in healthy donors. The primer mix had 60 Vbeta and 13 Jbeta primers. Clones were sequenced by immunoSEQ multiplex PCR, and TCRdb holds only the in-frame ones, with some missing. Of some 160,000 clones detected, 60% to 85% appear once; the ten largest clones hold approximately 3.1%. Whole-study findings and limits: It was confirmed in vitro that a few of the CMV-associated chains were specific for CMV antigens. In terms of immune exposure information, only CMV serostatus was available.

There are 14 residues in the CDR3. CDR1 is LNHDA, CDR2 SQIVND, per germline (reference sequence). The sequencing input was PBMCs. J is TRBJ1-3 and V is TRBV19, with D unclear. This clonotype was obtained from a woman aged 40 to 55 in good health and CMV-seronegative. For the CDR3, the DNA is TGTGCCAGTACCGCGACTGACTCTGGAAACACCACATATTTT. Protein sequence: CASTATDSGNTTYF.